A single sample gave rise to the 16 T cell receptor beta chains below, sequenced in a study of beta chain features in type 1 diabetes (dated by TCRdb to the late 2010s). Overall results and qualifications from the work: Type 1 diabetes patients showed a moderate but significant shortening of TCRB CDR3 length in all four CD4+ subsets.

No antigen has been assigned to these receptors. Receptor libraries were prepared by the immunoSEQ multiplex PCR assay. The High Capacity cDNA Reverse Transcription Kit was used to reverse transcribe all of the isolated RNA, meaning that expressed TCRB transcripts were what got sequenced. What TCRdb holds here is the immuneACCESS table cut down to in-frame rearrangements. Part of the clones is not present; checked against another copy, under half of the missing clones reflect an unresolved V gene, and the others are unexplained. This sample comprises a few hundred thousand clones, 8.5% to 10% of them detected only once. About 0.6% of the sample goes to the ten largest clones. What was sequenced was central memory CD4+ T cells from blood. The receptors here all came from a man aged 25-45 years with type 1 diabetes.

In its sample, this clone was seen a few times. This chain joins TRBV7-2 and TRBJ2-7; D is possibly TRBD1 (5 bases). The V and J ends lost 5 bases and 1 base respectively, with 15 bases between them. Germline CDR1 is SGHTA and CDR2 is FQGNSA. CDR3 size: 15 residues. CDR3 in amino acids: CASSRPGLRSYEQYF. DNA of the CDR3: TGTGCCAGCAGCCGCCCAGGGCTGAGATCCTACGAGCAGTACTTC.

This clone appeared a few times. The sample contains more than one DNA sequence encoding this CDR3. This CDR3 is CASSSEETQYF. For the CDR3, the DNA is TGTGCCAGCAGCTCAGAGGAGACCCAGTACTTC. The V and J genes are TRBV7-2 and TRBJ2-5; no clear D gene. This CDR3 has 11 residues. The V end was cut by 4 bases, the J end by 5 bases, with 5 bases between. Looked up from germline, CDR1 is SGHTA and CDR2 is FQGNSA.

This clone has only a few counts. This CDR3 is CASSLGMTWDSTTNTEAFF. CDR3 nucleotides: TGTGCCAGCAGCTTAGGAATGACTTGGGACAGCACGACGAACACTGAAGCTTTCTTT. The chain employs TRBV7-2 and TRBJ1-1; 7 positions agree with TRBD1. CDR1 is SGHTA, CDR2 FQGNSA, per germline. After removal of 1 base from V and 1 base from J, the junction contained 15 bases not matched to a gene. The CDR3 runs to 19 residues.

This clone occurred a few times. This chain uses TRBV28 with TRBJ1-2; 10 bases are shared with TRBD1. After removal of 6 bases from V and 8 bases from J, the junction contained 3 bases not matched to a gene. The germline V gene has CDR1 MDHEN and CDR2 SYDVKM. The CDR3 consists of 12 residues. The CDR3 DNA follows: TGTGCCAGCAGGACAGGGGGCGGCGGCTACACCTTC. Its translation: CASRTGGGGYTF.

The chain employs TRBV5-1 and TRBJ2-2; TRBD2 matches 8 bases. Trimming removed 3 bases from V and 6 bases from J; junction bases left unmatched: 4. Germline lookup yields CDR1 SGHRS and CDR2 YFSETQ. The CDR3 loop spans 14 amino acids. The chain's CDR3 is CASSSWTSSGELFF. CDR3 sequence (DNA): TGCGCCAGCAGCTCTTGGACTAGCTCCGGGGAGCTGTTTTTT.

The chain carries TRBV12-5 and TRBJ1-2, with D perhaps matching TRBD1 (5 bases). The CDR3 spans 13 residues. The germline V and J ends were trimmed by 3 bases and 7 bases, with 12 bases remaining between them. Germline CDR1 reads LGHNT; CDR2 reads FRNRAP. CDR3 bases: TGTGCTAGTGGTTTCAGTGGGACCCTTGGCTACACCTTC. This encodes CASGFSGTLGYTF.

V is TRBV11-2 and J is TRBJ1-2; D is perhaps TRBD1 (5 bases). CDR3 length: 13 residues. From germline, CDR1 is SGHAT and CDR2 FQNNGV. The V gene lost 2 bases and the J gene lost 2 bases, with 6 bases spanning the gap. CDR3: CASSLWGNYGYTF. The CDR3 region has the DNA TGTGCCAGCAGCTTATGGGGGAACTATGGCTACACCTTC.

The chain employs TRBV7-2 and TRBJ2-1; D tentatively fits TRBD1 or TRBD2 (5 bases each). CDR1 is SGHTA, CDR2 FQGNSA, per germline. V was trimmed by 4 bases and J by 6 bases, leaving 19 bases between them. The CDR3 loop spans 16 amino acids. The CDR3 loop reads CASSWALGEPLNEQFF. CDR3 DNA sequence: TGTGCCAGCAGCTGGGCCCTAGGGGAGCCCCTCAATGAGCAGTTCTTC.

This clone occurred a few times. CDR3 sequence reads: CASNPGGTYGYTF. The CDR3 DNA is TGCGCCAGCAACCCCGGGGGCACGTATGGCTACACCTTC. The V gene is TRBV4-1, the J gene TRBJ1-2; TRBD1 might be the D (6 bases). This CDR3 is built from 13 residues. The germline gives CDR1 MGHRA, CDR2 YSYEKL. V gave up 7 bases and J gave up 5 bases, with 14 bases separating them.

The CDR3 here is CASSSGLPPYNEQFF. CDR3 coding DNA: TGTGCCAGCAGCTCGGGACTCCCGCCTTACAATGAGCAGTTCTTC. The rearrangement links TRBV7-8 to TRBJ2-1, with D possibly matching TRBD2 (6 bases). V gave up 4 bases and J gave up 4 bases, with 14 bases separating them. CDR1 and CDR2 from the germline V gene are SGHVS and FQNEAQ. This CDR3 has 15 amino acids.

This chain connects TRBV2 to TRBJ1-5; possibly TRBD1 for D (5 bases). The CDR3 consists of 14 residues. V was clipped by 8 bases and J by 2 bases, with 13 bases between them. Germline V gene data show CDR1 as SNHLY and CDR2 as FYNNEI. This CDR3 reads CASQPGTGNQPQHF. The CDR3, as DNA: TGTGCCAGCCAGCCCGGGACGGGCAATCAGCCCCAGCATTTT.

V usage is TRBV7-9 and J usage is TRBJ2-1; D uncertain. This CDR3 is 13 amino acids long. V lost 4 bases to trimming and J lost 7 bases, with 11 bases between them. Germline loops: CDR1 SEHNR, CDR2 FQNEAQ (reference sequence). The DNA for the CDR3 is TGTGCCAGCAGCTCGGACCCCGGAAATGAGCAGTTCTTC. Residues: CASSSDPGNEQFF. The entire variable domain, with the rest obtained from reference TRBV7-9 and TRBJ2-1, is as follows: DTGVSQNPRHKITKRGQNVTFRCDPISEHNRLYWYRQTLGQGPEFLTYFQNEAQLEKSRLLSDRFSAERPKGSFSTLEIQRTEQGDSAMYLCASSSDPGNEQFFGPGTRLTVL.

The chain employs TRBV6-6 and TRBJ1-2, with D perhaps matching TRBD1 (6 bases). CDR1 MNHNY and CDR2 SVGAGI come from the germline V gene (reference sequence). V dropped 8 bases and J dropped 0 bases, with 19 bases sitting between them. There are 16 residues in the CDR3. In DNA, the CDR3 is TGTGCCAGCGGGGAGAACAGGGACTCTACTAACTATGGCTACACCTTC. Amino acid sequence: CASGENRDSTNYGYTF.

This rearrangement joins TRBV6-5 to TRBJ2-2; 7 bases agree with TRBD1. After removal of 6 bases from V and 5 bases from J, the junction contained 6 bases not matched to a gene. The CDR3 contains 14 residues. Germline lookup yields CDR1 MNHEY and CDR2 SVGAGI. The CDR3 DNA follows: TGTGCCAGCAGGCGACAGGGTCGTACCGGGGAGCTGTTTTTT. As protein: CASRRQGRTGELFF.

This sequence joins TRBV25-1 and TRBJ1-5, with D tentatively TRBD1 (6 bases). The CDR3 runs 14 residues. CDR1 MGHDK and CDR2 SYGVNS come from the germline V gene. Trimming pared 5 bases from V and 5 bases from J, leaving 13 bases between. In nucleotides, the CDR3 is TGTGCCAGCAGTCCGGGGGGCGGGGATCAGCCCCAGCATTTT. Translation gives CASSPGGGDQPQHF.

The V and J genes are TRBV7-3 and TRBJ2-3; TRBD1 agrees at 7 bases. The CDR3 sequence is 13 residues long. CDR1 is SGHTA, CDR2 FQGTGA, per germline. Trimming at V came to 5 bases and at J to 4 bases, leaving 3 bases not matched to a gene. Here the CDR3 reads CASSNRGSDTQYF. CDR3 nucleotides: TGTGCCAGCAGCAACAGGGGTTCAGATACGCAGTATTTT.